Reported below is one TCR beta chain. Germline CDR1 and CDR2: LGHNA and YSLEER. V was clipped by 3 bases and J by 7 bases, with 9 bases between them. The CDR3 runs 13 residues. These data belong to a study of PD-1 blockade in classical Hodgkin lymphoma. Clones were read by immunoSEQ multiplex PCR, and TCRdb kept only the in-frame ones, dropping some. The table shows roughly 51,000 clones, with roughly 80% occurring only once. Time point meaning: cycle 4 day 1 (C4D1), after six to seven weeks of nivolumab. Relapses following autologous stem cell transplantation were seen in all patients, with brentuximab vedotin exposure varying.

The sequencing here drew on peripheral blood mononuclear cells (PBMCs), taken before the fourth cycle of nivolumab. The chain has TRBV4-3 and TRBJ1-4; tentatively, D is TRBD1 (5 bases). This sequence was found in a human donor with classical Hodgkin lymphoma. Here the CDR3 reads CASSQGEGEKLFF. The CDR3 nucleotides are TGCGCCAGCAGCCAGGGGGAGGGTGAAAAACTGTTTTTT.